The clone carrying this TCR beta chain was found many times. The data were obtained in a study of early T cells in non-severe SARS-CoV-2 infection. Individual cDNA molecules received unique molecular identifiers. One entry per CDR3 protein, called by TCRdb with MiXCR from the 5' RACE reads. Of 70,000 to 95,000 distinct CDR3 sequences in the sample, over 8.5% were seen once. The sample consisted of whole blood. The origin of this receptor is an adult who was a healthcare worker with PCR-confirmed SARS-CoV-2 infection or an uninfected control (not recorded which).

CDR3 bases: TGTGCCAGCAGTCCGATCCCACCACCGGGCGTCCATGAGCAGTTCTTC. Amino acids: CASSPIPPPGVHEQFF. The J gene is TRBJ2-1, the V gene TRBV27; D gene uncertain. This CDR3 is built from 16 residues. Germline CDR1 MNHEY, CDR2 SMNVEV (reference sequence). V lost 5 bases and J 8 bases, leaving 22 bases between the germline ends.